Reported below is one T cell receptor (beta chain). The antigen remains unidentified. This record comes from a study of T cells after yellow fever vaccination. Study details: Preparation of the low-cell-number fractions used SMART-Seq v4 Ultra Low Input. Study-wide results and caveats: Post-booster repertoires again held most primary-vaccination clones (about 95% CD4, 88% CD8). Although the secondary response was weaker, it peaked faster, at day 5 versus 15.

The CDR3 is 16 amino acids. V lost 0 bases to trimming and J lost 5 bases; unmatched junction nucleotides: 5. Germline CDR1 is MGHRA and CDR2 is YSYEKL. One entry per CDR3 protein results from TCRdb running MiXCR on the 5' RACE reads. The sample has approximately 90,000 distinct CDR3 sequences, under 6.5% seen once; the top ten hold just over 40%. The sequences come from CD8+ T cells sorted from PBMCs, collected 10 days after the yellow fever booster vaccination. This sequence was found in a man younger than 35 who received the YFV17D yellow fever vaccine. This chain connects TRBV4-1 to TRBJ2-4; TRBD1 matches 9 bases. The CDR3 reads CASSQDPDRGENIQYF. DNA of the CDR3: TGCGCCAGCAGCCAAGACCCGGACAGGGGCGAAAACATTCAGTACTTC.